Listed here are 8 T cell receptor beta chains from one sample, sequenced in a study of blood T cell repertoires in COVID-19 (dated by TCRdb to 2018 to 2020). The library relied on the immunoSEQ multiplex PCR assay. Here the immuneACCESS table is served through TCRdb, limited to in-frame sequences with V and J called. Missing clones are a known gap in these copies; in checked studies unresolved V genes cover under half, and the rest lacks a known reason. This sample gives approximately 450,000 clones in total; approximately 90% of them show up just once. The ten largest clones represent roughly 1.9% of the sample. The sequencing input was PBMCs or T cells enriched from blood (not recorded which). These receptors were obtained from a woman aged 18-30 years with acute COVID-19.

The genes are TRBV29-1 and TRBJ2-2, with 9 bases lining up with TRBD1. The CDR3 runs to 13 residues. Germline CDR1 is SQVTM and CDR2 is ANQGSEA. V lost 7 bases to trimming and J lost 6 bases; unmatched junction nucleotides: 6. The DNA of the CDR3 is TGCAGCGCCCTACAGGGGGCTGCCGGGGAGCTGTTTTTT. It translates to CSALQGAAGELFF.

The chain couples TRBV9 to TRBJ2-2; D gene uncertain. CDR1 is SGDLS, CDR2 YYNGEE, per germline. The CDR3 totals 15 residues. With 0 bases removed from V and 4 bases from J, the gap between germline ends came to 10 bases. The CDR3 nucleotides read TGTGCCAGCAGCGTAGTGGCGGCTGGCACCGGGGAGCTGTTTTTT. It codes for CASSVVAAGTGELFF.

V is TRBV5-1 and J is TRBJ2-5; 10 nucleotides line up with TRBD2. Germline CDR1 reads SGHRS; CDR2 reads YFSETQ. Trimming took 5 bases from V and 5 from J; bases not matched to a gene: 12. The CDR3 spans 16 residues. Here the CDR3 reads CASREGPSGRGETQYF. CDR3 nucleotide sequence: TGCGCCAGCAGGGAGGGCCCGAGCGGGAGGGGTGAGACCCAGTACTTC.

This clone has just one count. CDR3 amino acids: CASSEITNTGELFF. In DNA form, the CDR3 reads TGTGCCAGCAGTGAAATCACGAACACCGGGGAGCTGTTTTTT. The V gene is TRBV2, the J gene TRBJ2-2; D is uncertain. Germline values: CDR1 SNHLY, CDR2 FYNNEI. The CDR3 runs to 14 residues. Between the trimmed V and J ends, which lost 2 bases and 0 bases, there was a span of 4 bases.

The chain employs TRBV30 and TRBJ2-7; tentatively, D is TRBD1 (6 bases). The V gene's germline CDR1 is GTSNPN and CDR2 SVGIG (reference sequence). The germline V and J ends were trimmed by 0 bases and 5 bases, with 14 bases remaining between them. This CDR3 spans 14 amino acids. DNA of the CDR3: TGTGCCTGGAGTGTTCCAGGGGCTAAAAACGAGCAGTACTTC. Its protein is CAWSVPGAKNEQYF.

About this clone: A single base separates this from a much larger clone, so it may be a read error. Other DNA sequences in the same sample also yield this CDR3. The V and J genes are TRBV7-2 and TRBJ1-1; 7 bases align to TRBD1. The CDR3 totals 14 residues. The germline V gene has CDR1 SGHTA and CDR2 FQGNSA. V was clipped by 3 bases and J by 2 bases; unmatched bases: 3. CDR3: CASSFGQANTEAFF. The CDR3 nucleotides are TGTGCCAGCAGCTTCGGACAGGCAAACACTGAAGCTTTCTTT.

This clone occurred once. The chain is built from TRBV6-5 and TRBJ1-2; maybe TRBD1 (6 bases). Germline loops: CDR1 MNHEY, CDR2 SVGAGI. The CDR3 is 13 amino acids. Trimming left V 6 bases short and J 8 bases short, with 16 bases between. For the CDR3, the DNA is TGTGCCAGCAGCGTAGGGGGATGGGACGGCTACACCTTC. Amino acids: CASSVGGWDGYTF.

This chain joins TRBV4-3 and TRBJ2-7, with 10 positions matching TRBD2. Trimming at V came to 0 bases and at J to 2 bases, leaving 16 bases not matched to a gene. Germline V lookup: CDR1 LGHNA, CDR2 YSLEER. This CDR3 contains 20 residues. The CDR3 region is CASSQDVVVGLASATYEQYF. The CDR3 nucleotides read TGCGCCAGCAGCCAAGATGTAGTCGTGGGACTAGCGAGTGCTACCTACGAGCAGTACTTC.